These 26 T cell receptor beta chains were sequenced from one sample in a study of blood T cell repertoires in COVID-19. TCRdb's copy holds only in-frame clones and misses some; the assay was immunoSEQ multiplex PCR. The repertoire holds fewer than 300,000 clones, with roughly nine tenths as singletons. The specimen was peripheral blood. The receptors were gathered from a woman under 40 with COVID-19, enrolled during active disease.

The chain employs TRBV10-2 and TRBJ2-3; D unclear. In germline, CDR1 is WSHSY, CDR2 SAAADI. Trimming left V 4 bases short and J 4 bases short, with 6 bases between. This CDR3 contains 12 residues. The CDR3 DNA sequence: TGCGCCAGCAGTGGTCTCGCAGATACGCAGTATTTT. Translated, it gives CASSGLADTQYF.

This chain connects TRBV29-1 to TRBJ2-5; D is perhaps TRBD2 (6 bases). In germline, CDR1 is SQVTM, CDR2 ANQGSEA. The V gene lost 3 bases and the J gene lost 5 bases, with 16 bases spanning the gap. CDR3 size: 14 residues. The CDR3 is CSVDGSPRWETQYF. The CDR3, as DNA: TGCAGCGTTGACGGGAGTCCGCGCTGGGAGACCCAGTACTTC.

This chain uses TRBV7-9 with TRBJ2-7; 10 positions agree with TRBD1. With 3 bases clipped from V and 3 bases from J, the junction kept 5 bases outside the gene matches. Germline values: CDR1 SEHNR, CDR2 FQNEAQ (reference sequence). The CDR3 length is 15 residues. The CDR3 here is CASSFLGTGDYEQYF. CDR3 in DNA: TGTGCCAGCAGCTTCCTCGGGACAGGGGACTACGAGCAGTACTTC.

The chain joins TRBV2 to TRBJ2-1, with 8 bases lining up with TRBD2. This CDR3 comprises 15 residues. Germline lookup yields CDR1 SNHLY and CDR2 FYNNEI. The V gene end was trimmed by 5 bases and the J gene end by 3 bases; junction bases not matched to a gene: 6. The CDR3 region is CASSPSSGSYNEQFF. Here the CDR3 DNA reads TGTGCCAGCAGTCCTTCCAGCGGGAGCTACAATGAGCAGTTCTTC.

The chain employs TRBV3-1 (or the pseudogene TRBV3-2) and TRBJ2-3; D not certain. From germline, CDR1 is LGHDT and CDR2 YNNKEL (reference sequence). CDR3 length: 12 residues. V gave up 6 bases and J gave up 1 base, with 5 bases separating them. CDR3 sequence: CASRRGTDTQYF. The CDR3 region has the DNA TGTGCCAGCAGGCGTGGCACAGATACGCAGTATTTT.

The chain employs TRBV28 and TRBJ1-6; D perhaps matches TRBD1 (6 bases). This CDR3 has 15 amino acids. V was trimmed by 4 bases and J by 7 bases, leaving 14 bases between them. The germline V gene encodes CDR1 MDHEN and CDR2 SYDVKM. CDR3: CASSWAQGRNSPLHF. The CDR3 nucleotides are TGTGCCAGCAGTTGGGCCCAGGGGCGAAATTCACCCCTCCACTTT.

The V gene is TRBV7-2, the J gene TRBJ2-3; 7 bases map to TRBD1. This CDR3 is 15 amino acids long. Germline lookup yields CDR1 SGHTA and CDR2 FQGNSA. The V segment lost 4 bases and the J segment 2 bases; nucleotides outside the gene matches: 6. Here the CDR3 DNA reads TGTGCCAGCAGCTCCGGACAGGCGCTCACAGATACGCAGTATTTT. Translating it yields CASSSGQALTDTQYF. Complete variable domain (other parts from reference TRBV7-2 and TRBJ2-3): GAGVSQSPSNKVTEKGKDVELRCDPISGHTALYWYRQSLGQGLEFLIYFQGNSAPDKSGLPSDRFSAERTGGSVSTLTIQRTQQEDSAVYLCASSSGQALTDTQYFGPGTRLTVL.

CDR3 amino acids: CASKTWGGYGYTF. The CDR3 DNA reads TGTGCCAGCAAAACGTGGGGAGGCTATGGCTACACCTTC. The chain joins TRBV5-4 to TRBJ1-2; no definite D call. Between the trimmed V and J ends, which lost 6 bases and 4 bases, there was a span of 13 bases. Germline loops: CDR1 SGHNT, CDR2 YYREEE (reference sequence). The CDR3 is made up of 13 amino acids. The full variable domain, completed using reference TRBV5-4 and TRBJ1-2, is ETGVTQSPTHLIKTRGQQVTLRCSSQSGHNTVSWYQQALGQGPQFIFQYYREEENGRGNFPPRFSGLQFPNYSSELNVNALELDDSALYLCASKTWGGYGYTFGSGTRLTVV.

The V call is TRBV28, the J call TRBJ1-4; TRBD1 aligns across 9 bases. V was pared by 4 bases and J by 7 bases, with 4 bases of the junction left unmatched. The CDR3 is 14 residues long. Germline loops: CDR1 MDHEN, CDR2 SYDVKM. CDR3 amino acids: CASSSGTGIEKLFF. The DNA of the CDR3 is TGTGCCAGCAGTTCCGGGACAGGGATTGAAAAACTGTTTTTT.

V gene TRBV19 combines with J gene TRBJ1-1; D possibly corresponds to TRBD1 (6 bases). The germline V gene encodes CDR1 LNHDA and CDR2 SQIVND (reference sequence). V gave up 5 bases and J gave up 10 bases, with 20 bases separating them. The CDR3 loop spans 14 amino acids. The CDR3 here is CASSARGGPTTAFF. The CDR3 bases are TGTGCCAGTAGTGCCCGGGGGGGCCCAACAACAGCTTTCTTT.

CDR3 loop: CASSPEISSGNTIYF. The CDR3 nucleotides are TGCGCCAGCAGCCCGGAGATTAGCTCTGGAAACACCATATATTTT. V and J are TRBV4-1 and TRBJ1-3; no definite D call. Trimming cost V 4 bases and J 0 bases, with 10 bases left between them. CDR3 size: 15 residues. The V gene's germline CDR1 is MGHRA and CDR2 YSYEKL.

The chain recombines TRBV27 with TRBJ2-1; 7 nucleotides align to TRBD2. Germline V gene lookup returns CDR1 MNHEY and CDR2 SMNVEV (reference sequence). Germline trimming cut 4 bases from V and 8 bases from J; bases unmatched to any gene: 5. The CDR3 is 13 amino acids. The CDR3, as DNA: TGTGCCAGCAGTTGGAGGGAGGGTTATGAGCAGTTCTTC. It is translated as CASSWREGYEQFF.

The chain carries TRBV19 and TRBJ2-5; 8 nucleotides agree with TRBD1. The trim removed 0 bases at V and 0 bases at J, leaving 6 bases unmatched. Per germline, CDR1 LNHDA and CDR2 SQIVND (reference sequence). The CDR3 has 17 residues. Here the CDR3 reads CASSIDLTGDYQETQYF. The CDR3 coding sequence is TGTGCCAGTAGTATAGATCTGACAGGGGACTACCAAGAGACCCAGTACTTC.

The chain recombines TRBV5-1 with TRBJ1-2; 7 bases map to TRBD1. Germline trimming cut 4 bases from V and 3 bases from J; bases unmatched to any gene: 12. Germline V gene data show CDR1 as SGHRS and CDR2 as YFSETQ. The length of the CDR3 is 16 residues. The CDR3 loop reads CASSPMTGKFDYGYTF. The CDR3 coding sequence is TGCGCCAGCAGCCCGATGACAGGGAAGTTCGACTATGGCTACACCTTC.

The chain combines TRBV2 with TRBJ2-2, with TRBD2 matching 11 bases. In germline, CDR1 is SNHLY, CDR2 FYNNEI. This CDR3 comprises 16 residues. The V segment lost 3 bases and the J segment 5 bases; nucleotides outside the gene matches: 5. DNA for the CDR3: TGTGCCAGCAGTGATACTAGCGGGAGAGGGACCGGGGAGCTGTTTTTT. This codes for CASSDTSGRGTGELFF.

V gene TRBV4-1 combines with J gene TRBJ2-3; the D gene is possibly TRBD1 (5 bases). The CDR3 loop spans 14 amino acids. Germline V gene sequence: CDR1 MGHRA, CDR2 YSYEKL. Trimming shortened V by 0 bases and J by 6 bases, and 10 bases separated the two germline ends. Here the CDR3 reads CASSQEKGRDTQYF. Written as DNA, the CDR3 is TGCGCCAGCAGCCAAGAGAAGGGGCGGGATACGCAGTATTTT.

The chain links TRBV9 to TRBJ1-1; tentative D call: TRBD1 (5 bases). Germline V gives CDR1 SGDLS, CDR2 YYNGEE. The CDR3 has 14 amino acids. Trimming pared 0 bases from V and 1 base from J, leaving 7 bases between. This chain's CDR3 is CASSVGQTNTEAFF. For the CDR3, the DNA is TGTGCCAGCAGCGTAGGACAGACGAACACTGAAGCTTTCTTT. Complete variable domain (other parts from reference TRBV9 and TRBJ1-1): DSGVTQTPKHLITATGQRVTLRCSPRSGDLSVYWYQQSLDQGLQFLIQYYNGEERAKGNILERFSAQQFPDLHSELNLSSLELGDSALYFCASSVGQTNTEAFFGQGTRLTVV.

Only a few counts were recorded for this clone. Other DNA sequences in this specimen translate into the identical CDR3. J is TRBJ2-5 and V is TRBV24-1; 9 bases match TRBD1. V shed 9 bases and J 5 bases; nucleotides not matched to a gene: 6. The germline V gene encodes CDR1 KGHDR and CDR2 SFDVKD. CDR3 size: 13 residues. CDR3 nucleotides: TGTGCCACCGGGGGACAGGGAGTCGAGACCCAGTACTTC. Translation gives CATGGQGVETQYF.

This rearrangement joins TRBV3-1 (or the pseudogene TRBV3-2) to TRBJ2-5; D is possibly TRBD1 (5 bases). V was cut by 8 bases and J by 5 bases, with 12 bases left in between. The CDR3 sequence is 12 residues long. Germline CDR1 and CDR2: LGHDT and YNNKEL (reference sequence). CDR3 sequence (DNA): TGTGCCAGCGGGGCGGCTGGGGAGACCCAGTACTTC. Protein: CASGAAGETQYF.

The chain links TRBV11-2 to TRBJ2-3; the match to TRBD2 covers 9 bases. Germline V gene data show CDR1 as SGHAT and CDR2 as FQNNGV. Trimming at V came to 1 base and at J to 5 bases, leaving 7 bases not matched to a gene. The CDR3 has 16 amino acids. CDR3 in DNA: TGTGCCAGCAGCTTAGCGAGTAGCGGGAGAGTAGATACGCAGTATTTT. As protein: CASSLASSGRVDTQYF.

The rearrangement joins TRBV10-3 to TRBJ2-2, with 10 nucleotides matching TRBD2. The CDR3 extends over 18 amino acids. Germline V CDR1 and CDR2: ENHRY, SYGVKD. The V and J ends lost 2 bases and 0 bases, in that order; junction bases with no gene match: 6. In nucleotides, the CDR3 is TGTGCCATCAGTGAGGTTCGGAGCGGGAGGGCGAACACCGGGGAGCTGTTTTTT. This sequence encodes CAISEVRSGRANTGELFF.

CDR3 residues: CASSLTGDTEAFF. CDR3 sequence (DNA): TGTGCCAGCAGTTTAACAGGGGACACTGAAGCTTTCTTT. The chain links TRBV27 to TRBJ1-1; 7 bases are a match to TRBD1. V gave up 2 bases and J gave up 3 bases; unmatched junction bases: 0. This CDR3 comprises 13 residues. Looked up from germline, CDR1 is MNHEY and CDR2 is SMNVEV (reference sequence).

The rearrangement links TRBV6-5 to TRBJ1-1, with 8 nucleotides matching TRBD1. This CDR3 region has 13 residues. Trimming removed 8 bases from V and 1 base from J; junction bases left unmatched: 3. CDR1 is MNHEY, CDR2 SVGAGI, per germline. CDR3 loop: CASGGQGNTEAFF. In DNA form, the CDR3 reads TGTGCCAGCGGCGGACAGGGGAACACTGAAGCTTTCTTT.

This chain uses TRBV7-8 with TRBJ2-2; D may be TRBD2 (7 bases). Trimming stripped 5 bases from V and 7 bases from J, with 17 bases between. The CDR3 length is 15 residues. Germline V lookup: CDR1 SGHVS, CDR2 FQNEAQ. CDR3 bases: TGTGCCAGCAGCCCAGTGGGGGGGGCCGGCGGGGAGCTGTTTTTT. It is translated as CASSPVGGAGGELFF.

The V and J genes are TRBV27 and TRBJ2-2; 9 bases are a match to TRBD1. V shed 4 bases, J shed 9 bases, and the junction held 12 bases outside the gene matches. The CDR3 extends over 16 amino acids. The germline V gene has CDR1 MNHEY and CDR2 SMNVEV (reference sequence). The chain's CDR3 is CASSSSGTGFYWELFF. CDR3 sequence (DNA): TGTGCCAGCAGTTCATCCGGGACAGGGTTTTACTGGGAGCTGTTTTTT.

This clone is medium-sized (0.01 to 0.1%) by share. The chain combines TRBV28 with TRBJ1-2; D gene ambiguous. The CDR3 has 13 amino acids. V lost 5 bases to trimming and J lost 4 bases, with 11 bases between them. Germline loops: CDR1 MDHEN, CDR2 SYDVKM. DNA of the CDR3: TGTGCCAGCAGTACTGACGGGTTCTATGGCTACACCTTC. Translation: CASSTDGFYGYTF.